This entry lists 17 T cell receptor beta chains sequenced from one sample in a study of cytomegalovirus exposure and HLA in healthy donors. Only in-frame clones appear in the TCRdb table, and some are missing; sequencing was by immunoSEQ multiplex PCR. The sample holds 100,000 to 150,000 clones, nearly 90% seen once. Specimen: PBMCs. The receptors originated from a woman aged 18-35 years in good health and CMV-seronegative.

The chain uses TRBV6-1 and TRBJ2-7; unclear D gene. V gave up 4 bases and J gave up 0 bases, with 10 bases separating them. CDR1 and CDR2 from the germline V gene are MNHNS and SASEGT. The CDR3 length is 14 residues. The CDR3 DNA reads TGTGCCAGCAGTGGGGTCGTTAGCTCCTACGAGCAGTACGTC. It specifies CASSGVVSSYEQYV.

The genes are TRBV6-4 and TRBJ2-7, with D perhaps matching TRBD2 (6 bases). The CDR3 has 17 residues. The germline CDR1 and CDR2 sequences are MRHNA and SNTAGT. Trimming stripped 2 bases from V and 5 bases from J, with 22 bases between. The CDR3 loop is CASSDTELGTPEHEQYV. Here the CDR3 DNA reads TGTGCCAGCAGTGACACTGAGCTCGGGACTCCGGAGCACGAGCAGTACGTC.

The rearrangement joins TRBV7-7 to TRBJ2-3; 10 bases are shared with TRBD2. After removal of 5 bases from V and 4 bases from J, the junction contained 6 bases not matched to a gene. The CDR3 covers 15 residues. Germline CDR1 is SSHAT and CDR2 is FNYEAQ (reference sequence). The CDR3 bases are TGTGCCAGCAGCCATGGGACTAGCGCCGCAGATACGCAGTATTTT. Protein: CASSHGTSAADTQYF.

The CDR3 DNA reads TGTGCCAGCACCTCTAACTCTGGAAACACCATATATTTT. This translates into CASTSNSGNTIYF. The V call is TRBV27, the J call TRBJ1-3; no clear D gene. This CDR3 spans 13 amino acids. Germline lookup yields CDR1 MNHEY and CDR2 SMNVEV (reference sequence). Trimming removed 7 bases at V and 0 bases at J, with 7 bases between.

A few counts support this clone. This chain uses TRBV5-1 with TRBJ1-4; TRBD1 might be the D (5 bases). Trimming stripped 3 bases from V and 8 bases from J, with 14 bases between. This CDR3 comprises 14 residues. Germline CDR1 is SGHRS and CDR2 is YFSETQ. In DNA, the CDR3 is TGCGCCAGCAGCTCGGACCCTCAGGGCGAAAAACTGTTTTTT. Translating it yields CASSSDPQGEKLFF.

This chain connects TRBV5-1 to TRBJ2-3, with D possibly TRBD2 on 6 matching bases. The V gene lost 3 bases and the J gene lost 4 bases, with 15 bases spanning the gap. This CDR3 contains 15 residues. Germline V lookup: CDR1 SGHRS, CDR2 YFSETQ. The CDR3 DNA sequence: TGCGCCAGCAGCTCGGCGGGACTCCAGTCAGATACGCAGTATTTT. Its translation is CASSSAGLQSDTQYF. The variable domain in full, with the rest retrieved from reference TRBV5-1 and TRBJ2-3, is KAGVTQTPRYLIKTRGQQVTLSCSPISGHRSVSWYQQTPGQGLQFLFEYFSETQRNKGNFPGRFSGRQFSNSRSEMNVSTLELGDSALYLCASSSAGLQSDTQYFGPGTRLTVL.

The rearrangement links TRBV27 to TRBJ2-5; D is possibly TRBD2 (5 bases). This CDR3 comprises 14 residues. V gave up 6 bases and J gave up 1 base, with 12 bases separating them. The germline gives CDR1 MNHEY, CDR2 SMNVEV (reference sequence). CDR3: CASRKTGIQETQYF. For the CDR3, the DNA is TGTGCCAGCAGGAAAACCGGGATCCAAGAGACCCAGTACTTC.

V and J are TRBV10-2 and TRBJ2-1; the D gene is possibly TRBD2 (5 bases). The germline gives CDR1 WSHSY, CDR2 SAAADI. This CDR3 region has 11 residues. Trimming shortened V by 7 bases and J by 8 bases, and 9 bases separated the two germline ends. Here the CDR3 reads CASIEGDEQFF. As DNA, the CDR3 is TGCGCCAGCATAGAGGGCGATGAGCAGTTCTTC.

The genes are TRBV2 and TRBJ1-1; D is unresolved. This CDR3 has 12 amino acids. CDR1 and CDR2 from the germline V gene are SNHLY and FYNNEI. Trimming removed 2 bases from V and 12 bases from J, with 13 bases in between. Here the CDR3 DNA reads TGTGCCAGCAGTGAATCAAGAGCCGAAACTTTCTTT. Translated: CASSESRAETFF.

The gene calls are TRBV18 and TRBJ2-1; 15 bases fit TRBD2. The junction had 12 bases not matched to a gene; V was cut back by 6 bases and J by 0 bases. Germline assignment: CDR1 KGHSH and CDR2 LQKENI. This CDR3 region has 20 residues. CDR3 nucleotide sequence: TGTGCCAGCTCCCCCCGGACTAGCGGGGGGGACTTCTACTCCTACAATGAGCAGTTCTTC. It translates to CASSPRTSGGDFYSYNEQFF.

V and J are TRBV9 and TRBJ2-3; 7 positions match TRBD2. Germline CDR1 SGDLS, CDR2 YYNGEE. The CDR3 runs to 14 residues. J was trimmed by 2 bases and V by 3 bases; bases with no gene match: 3. The CDR3 sequence: CASSASGNTDTQYF. The CDR3 DNA follows: TGTGCCAGCAGCGCTAGCGGAAACACAGATACGCAGTATTTT.

The CDR3 DNA reads TGTGCCAGCAGTAAGGGGCTAGCGGGGACCTACGAGCAGTACGTC. This translates into CASSKGLAGTYEQYV. J is TRBJ2-7 and V is TRBV6-1; 9 positions match TRBD2. This CDR3 spans 15 amino acids. CDR1 is MNHNS, CDR2 SASEGT, per germline. V trimming: 5 bases; J trimming: 2 bases; junction bases outside the gene matches: 7.

V usage is TRBV6-1 and J usage is TRBJ2-2, with D tentatively TRBD2 (5 bases). CDR1 is MNHNS and CDR2 is SASEGT in the germline V gene. The CDR3 length is 16 residues. V was shortened by 1 base and J by 3 bases, with 12 bases between the two germline ends. The CDR3 region has the DNA TGTGCCAGCAGTGAAGATATCGGGATTGACACCGGGGAGCTGTTTTTT. It codes for CASSEDIGIDTGELFF.

This clone was seen a single time. V and J are TRBV28 and TRBJ1-2, with 7 nucleotides matching TRBD1. In germline, CDR1 is MDHEN, CDR2 SYDVKM. J was trimmed by 8 bases and V by 6 bases; bases with no gene match: 9. The CDR3 totals 13 residues. CDR3 DNA sequence: TGTGCCAGCAGCTCGACAGGGCGTCTCGGCTACACCTTC. This gives the protein CASSSTGRLGYTF.

This chain joins TRBV28 and TRBJ1-6, with TRBD1 matching over 12 bases. Germline trimming cut 6 bases from V and 10 bases from J; bases unmatched to any gene: 4. Per the germline V gene, CDR1 is MDHEN and CDR2 is SYDVKM. The CDR3 length is 14 residues. The CDR3 coding sequence is TGTGCCAGCAGGACAGGGACAGGGGGCTCACCCCTCCACTTT. Translation gives CASRTGTGGSPLHF.

The chain carries TRBV6-4 and TRBJ2-3; TRBD2 is a possible D gene (5 bases). V lost 1 base and J lost 1, with 12 bases in between. The CDR3 is made up of 16 amino acids. Per the germline V gene, CDR1 is MRHNA and CDR2 is SNTAGT. CDR3 protein: CASSDWSGGGTDTQYF. Here the CDR3 DNA reads TGTGCCAGCAGTGACTGGAGCGGTGGGGGCACAGATACGCAGTATTTT.

The rearrangement uses TRBV6-5 and TRBJ1-4; maybe TRBD1 (6 bases). The CDR3 is 15 residues long. Germline V CDR1 and CDR2: MNHEY, SVGAGI. V gave up 0 bases and J gave up 1 base, with 6 bases separating them. Written as DNA, the CDR3 is TGTGCCAGCAGTTACTCGACAGGAACTAATGAAAAACTGTTTTTT. Amino acid sequence: CASSYSTGTNEKLFF.